This T cell receptor (beta chain) derives from a study of T-cell memory formation after mild COVID-19 (dated by TCRdb to about 2021). Describing the broader study: TCR sequence clusters from the two donors were largely donor specific. The cohort was made up of two young adult volunteers, one female and one male, who were previously healthy. Longitudinal TCRalpha and TCRbeta repertoire sequencing tracked T-cell clones expanding and contracting after mild COVID-19 in a couple of donors.

Sequencing relied on an Illumina NovaSeq 6000. cDNA libraries for TCRalpha and TCRbeta were prepared by 5'RACE using constant-segment primers, with sample barcodes and unique molecular identifiers added. Trizol reagent was used to extract RNA from every sample. The libraries were amplified in two PCR steps, and the second step added a second sample barcode and Illumina TruSeq adapters. The libraries were sequenced on an Illumina NovaSeq using 2 x 150 bp paired-end reads. Per the source publication's procedure: The reads were demultiplexed and collapsed into UMI-guided consensus sequences using migec v1.2.7. Using mixcr v2.1.11, UMI consensuses were aligned to TRA and TRB V and J templates and then assembled into clonotypes. Expanded or contracted clonotypes were those called significant by both edgeR and NoisET, with noise models trained on biological replicates. For edgeR calls, a false discovery rate-adjusted p below 0.01 and a log2 fold-change threshold of 1 were applied. PCA with hierarchical clustering of max-normalized trajectories of the 1000 most abundant clonotypes was used as exploratory dynamics analysis. Separately sequenced CD4+ and CD8+ repertoires were used to assign the CD4 or CD8 phenotype of responding clones. TCRdb trimmed public reads at Q25 via fastp, called clones via MiXCR and kept in-frame beta chains. Entries are consolidated by CDR3 protein sequence, retaining the most common genes and DNA. V and J calls and clone size were set by TCRdb, not the authors. The sample table contains approximately 60,000 distinct CDR3 sequences; only one count was recorded for about 9.4% of them. 1.1% of the sample is in the top ten clones.

Paper-wide results and their limitations: Balanced CD4/CD8 phenotypes were observed for clones contracting from day 15 to 85, whereas a bias towards CD4+ was observed for a second wave of clones expanding from day 15 to 37. The study covered only a couple of mild cases, and larger cohorts including severe cases with pre-infection samples were considered necessary. Contracting CD4+ clones were located mainly in the CM and EM memory subsets, whereas CD8+ clones were found to be enriched in EMRA. SARS-CoV-2 specificity was not confirmed for the second-wave clones peaking on day 37. Some responding clones were detected in pre-infection memory, suggesting pre-existing cross-reactive memory T cells joined the SARS-CoV-2 response.

This clonotype turned up a few times. What antigen it recognizes has not been identified. Within one base of it there is no much larger clone, and no base qualities were kept. PBMCs were isolated by Ficoll-Paque density gradient centrifugation. Sequenced input: PBMCs or a T cell subset sorted from them (not recorded which). The receptor comes from a man aged 18-30 years who had mild COVID-19 (a few samples of this study predate the infection). The sample titles of this study are shuffled in the database, so cell type and time point are left out; the donor was told from shared clones.

The DNA sequence is as follows: TGTGCCAGCATCCGACCCGTGGGCGGCAGGGAGGATGGCTACACCTTC. Its protein is CASIRPVGGREDGYTF. The chain is assembled from TRBV28 and TRBJ1-2; a tentative D match to TRBD1 spans 5 bases. Between the V and J ends, shortened by 7 bases and 6 bases respectively, the junction contains 24 bases. Measured from the cysteine to the phenylalanine, the CDR3 is 16 residues long. Only the CDR3 DNA stays, 48 bases, in frame from base 1. According to the germline V gene, CDR1 reads MDHEN and CDR2 reads SYDVKM.